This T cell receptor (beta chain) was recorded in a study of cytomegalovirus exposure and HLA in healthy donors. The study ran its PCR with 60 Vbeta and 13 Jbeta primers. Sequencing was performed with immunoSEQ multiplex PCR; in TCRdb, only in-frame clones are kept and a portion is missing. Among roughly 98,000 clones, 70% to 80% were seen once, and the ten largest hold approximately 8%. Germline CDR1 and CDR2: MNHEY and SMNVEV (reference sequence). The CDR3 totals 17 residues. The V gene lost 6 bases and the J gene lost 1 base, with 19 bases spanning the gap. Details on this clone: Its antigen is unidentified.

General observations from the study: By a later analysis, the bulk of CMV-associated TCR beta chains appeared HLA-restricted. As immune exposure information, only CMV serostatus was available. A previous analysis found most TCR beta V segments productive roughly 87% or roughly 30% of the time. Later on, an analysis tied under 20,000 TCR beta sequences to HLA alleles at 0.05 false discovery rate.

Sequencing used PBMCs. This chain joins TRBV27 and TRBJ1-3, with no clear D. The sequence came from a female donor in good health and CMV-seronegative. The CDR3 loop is CASRVPSPSGSGNTIYF. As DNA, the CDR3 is TGTGCCAGCAGAGTCCCAAGCCCCTCGGGGTCTGGAAACACCATATATTTT.